These 12 T cell receptor beta chains came from one sample sequenced in a study of blood T cell repertoires in COVID-19. Profiling relied on immunoSEQ multiplex PCR, and the TCRdb table lists in-frame clones only, not all of them. The sample holds 150,000 to 200,000 clones, approximately 80% seen once. Sequenced sample: peripheral blood. These receptors were obtained from a woman of 80 years or more with acute or convalescent COVID-19.

This clone appeared once. The V and J genes are TRBV7-2 and TRBJ2-5; D is unclear. V was shortened by 3 bases and J by 2 bases, with 7 bases between the two germline ends. CDR3 length: 13 amino acids. CDR1 is SGHTA, CDR2 FQGNSA, per germline. The CDR3 loop reads CASSFSQQETQYF. DNA for the CDR3: TGTGCCAGCAGCTTTTCGCAGCAAGAGACCCAGTACTTC.

With respect to this clone: Other nucleotide sequences from this sample produce the same CDR3. Written as DNA, the CDR3 is TGTGCCAGCAGCTTAGGAGCGGGTATGAACACTGAAGCTTTCTTT. This translates into CASSLGAGMNTEAFF. The chain couples TRBV7-2 to TRBJ1-1, with no clear D. V lost 1 base to trimming and J lost 0 bases, with 9 bases between them. Germline CDR1 reads SGHTA; CDR2 reads FQGNSA. CDR3 length equals 15 residues.

The V gene is TRBV19, the J gene TRBJ2-3, with D perhaps TRBD1 (5 bases). V shed 5 bases and J shed 0 bases, with 9 bases lying between them. The CDR3 length is 14 residues. Germline values: CDR1 LNHDA, CDR2 SQIVND (reference sequence). The CDR3 coding sequence is TGTGCCAGTAGTCTCCAGGGTAGCACAGATACGCAGTATTTT. It is translated as CASSLQGSTDTQYF.

This rearrangement joins TRBV30 to TRBJ2-7; TRBD1 aligns across 10 bases. V was pared by 3 bases and J by 2 bases, with 16 bases of the junction left unmatched. Germline CDR1 GTSNPN, CDR2 SVGIG (reference sequence). CDR3 length equals 18 residues. This CDR3 is CAWRRGIGGQGKTYEQYF. For the CDR3, the DNA is TGTGCCTGGAGGAGAGGTATTGGGGGACAGGGGAAAACCTACGAGCAGTACTTC.

This clone was observed a few times. This chain connects TRBV7-2 to TRBJ2-1; 7 bases are shared with TRBD2. This CDR3 contains 14 residues. V shed 6 bases and J 5 bases; nucleotides not matched to a gene: 7. The germline V gene encodes CDR1 SGHTA and CDR2 FQGNSA. The CDR3 loop is CASSKLGRDNEQFF. The CDR3 coding sequence is TGTGCCAGCAGTAAACTAGGGAGGGACAATGAGCAGTTCTTC.

The genes are TRBV12-3 or TRBV12-4 and TRBJ2-1, with D perhaps TRBD1 (5 bases). V was cut by 5 bases and J by 9 bases, with 11 bases left in between. This CDR3 comprises 12 residues. In DNA, the CDR3 is TGTGCCAGCAGTAGACAGTTCGGTGAGCAGTTCTTC. It is translated as CASSRQFGEQFF.

The rearrangement uses TRBV30 and TRBJ2-3; 10 positions agree with TRBD2. The CDR3 consists of 15 residues. The germline gives CDR1 GTSNPN, CDR2 SVGIG (reference sequence). V gave up 1 base and J gave up 2 bases; unmatched junction bases: 3. The CDR3 protein is CAWSGLAGATDTQYF. DNA of the CDR3: TGTGCCTGGAGTGGTCTAGCGGGAGCCACAGATACGCAGTATTTT. Supplemented by reference TRBV30 and TRBJ2-3, the full variable domain reads SQTIHQWPATLVQPVGSPLSLECTVEGTSNPNLYWYRQAAGRGLQLLFYSVGIGQISSEVPQNLSASRPQDRQFILSSKKLLLSDSGFYLCAWSGLAGATDTQYFGPGTRLTVL.

The chain combines TRBV3-1 (or the pseudogene TRBV3-2) with TRBJ2-5; 9 nucleotides line up with TRBD2. Germline V gives CDR1 LGHDT, CDR2 YNNKEL (reference sequence). Losses at the gene ends were 4 bases for V and 1 base for J; bases not matched to a gene: 13. The CDR3 totals 18 residues. The CDR3 loop is CASSRGGQTSGTQETQYF. CDR3 DNA: TGTGCCAGCAGCCGGGGCGGTCAGACTAGCGGCACCCAAGAGACCCAGTACTTC.

The V gene is TRBV18, the J gene TRBJ2-1; 7 nucleotides agree with TRBD2. Trimming at V came to 3 bases and at J to 7 bases, leaving 9 bases not matched to a gene. CDR1 is KGHSH, CDR2 LQKENI, per germline. CDR3 size: 15 residues. The CDR3 loop is CASSPLTSVSNEQFF. For the CDR3, the DNA is TGTGCCAGCTCACCGCTCACTAGCGTGAGTAATGAGCAGTTCTTC.

The sample holds a few counts of this clone. V is TRBV6-5 and J is TRBJ1-5, with D perhaps matching TRBD1 (5 bases). Trimming took off 6 bases at V and 1 base at J, with 10 bases between the two ends. From germline, CDR1 is MNHEY and CDR2 SVGAGI. There are 14 residues in the CDR3. CDR3 DNA: TGTGCCAGCAGGGGGGGTGCAAGCAATCAGCCCCAGCATTTT. The encoded protein is CASRGGASNQPQHF.

The chain uses TRBV11-2 and TRBJ2-2; D may be TRBD2 (5 bases). The germline CDR1 and CDR2 sequences are SGHAT and FQNNGV. This CDR3 comprises 15 residues. V lost 2 bases and J 2 bases, leaving 9 bases between the germline ends. Written as DNA, the CDR3 is TGTGCCAGCAGCTTAATGAGGGTCAACACCGGGGAGCTGTTTTTT. This sequence encodes CASSLMRVNTGELFF.

In its sample, this clone was seen many times. The chain uses TRBV5-4 and TRBJ2-3, with 11 nucleotides matching TRBD2. CDR1 and CDR2 (germline): SGHNT, YYREEE (reference sequence). After removal of 4 bases from V and 2 bases from J, the junction contained 6 bases not matched to a gene. The CDR3 is made up of 16 amino acids. The CDR3 protein is CASSHPTSGNTDTQYF. CDR3 DNA: TGTGCCAGCAGCCACCCGACTAGCGGGAACACAGATACGCAGTATTTT.